The rows below give T cell receptor beta chains drawn from one sample of a study of Tregs in tolerant kidney transplant recipients. Data came from immunoSEQ multiplex PCR; TCRdb stores just in-frame clones and leaves some out. This table holds some 240,000 clones, about 80% found once. What was sequenced was CD4+ T cells from blood. The receptors were sampled from a human donor in good health. Both conserved end residues are part of each CDR3.

v_gene	j_gene	CDR3aa
TRBV19	TRBJ2-3	CASSAGGGAGTDTQYF
TRBV7-3	TRBJ2-6	CASSLYSAASGANVLTF
TRBV18	TRBJ2-7	CASSPGIRVPSYEQYF
TRBV5-4	TRBJ2-2	CASSLGATNTGELFF
TRBV5-1	TRBJ1-2	CASSSGQGAGIYGYTF
TRBV12-5	TRBJ2-3	CASGAGQGTDTQYF
TRBV5-8	TRBJ2-2	CASSLQNLNTGELFF
TRBV2	TRBJ1-6	CASRGQQNSPLHF
TRBV6-5	-	CATRDRNSEQYF
TRBV27	TRBJ2-3	CASSGAPSGSTDTQYF
TRBV30	TRBJ1-1	CAWGGGNTEAFF
TRBV7-8	TRBJ2-3	CASTPRGIGTDTQYF
TRBV13	TRBJ2-1	CASSRIMGNIGFF
TRBV5-1	TRBJ2-5	CASSFTGTGAETQYF
TRBV18	TRBJ1-5	CASSLTPRGASNQPQHF
TRBV5-1	TRBJ2-2	CASSFRGTGELFF
TRBV7-9	TRBJ1-2	CASSTGTGSYGYTF
TRBV9	TRBJ2-1	CASSETGADRRPTHNEQFF
TRBV7-9	-	CASSLAGGYEQYF
TRBV2	TRBJ1-4	CASSESQINEKLFF
TRBV19	TRBJ1-4	CASSMRGRDEKLFF
TRBV6-6	TRBJ1-1	CASSYRWDTEAFF
TRBV6-1	TRBJ1-5	CASSESGQGNQPQHF
TRBV5-1	TRBJ2-5	CASSLWPGAETQYF
TRBV15	TRBJ2-1	CATSRDYGLTGYNEQFF
TRBV7-3	TRBJ2-1	CASSPRTSGNGEQFF
TRBV6-6	TRBJ2-1	CASSYGAAYYNEQFF
TRBV6-5	TRBJ2-7	CASSETTGDEQYF
TRBV2	TRBJ1-3	CASRDKTGGGGNTIYF
TRBV18	TRBJ1-4	CASSPSTGLDEKLFF
TRBV18	TRBJ1-6	CASSDGIRPYNSPLHF
TRBV4-1	TRBJ2-2	CASSQLAGTGTGELFF
TRBV18	TRBJ2-7	CASSPDSRDGNEQYF
TRBV7-2	TRBJ2-6	CASSSKRPGAWSGANVLTF
TRBV10-3	TRBJ2-2	CAISSSGSLGTGELFF
TRBV7-3	TRBJ2-2	CASSLGGQAGELFF
TRBV11-2	TRBJ2-1	CASSSGLVGDEQFF
TRBV18	TRBJ1-1	CASSVDRGKTEAFF
TRBV7-9	TRBJ2-5	CASSLQAREGAQYF
TRBV5-6	TRBJ1-1	CASTLLNFGLRDTEAFF
TRBV7-8	TRBJ2-7	CASSLESGGAYEQYF
TRBV5-1	TRBJ1-1	CASSLDRQNTEAFF
TRBV5-1	TRBJ2-7	CASRAGGGDTYEQYF
TRBV10-3	TRBJ2-7	CAISPGTGGASYEQYF
TRBV5-1	TRBJ1-1	CASSLAQGAFLNTEAFF
TRBV10-3	TRBJ2-3	CAISESTPSTDTQYF
TRBV5-4	TRBJ1-3	CASSLTVDGNTIYF
TRBV9	TRBJ1-3	CASSADIRSGNTIYF